Included here is one T cell receptor beta chain sequence, with context. Its cognate antigen is unknown. The CDR3 spans 13 residues. Germline V lookup: CDR1 MGHRA, CDR2 YSYEKL. V was clipped by 5 bases and J by 6 bases, with 12 bases between them. This sample is drawn from a study of blood T cells in healthy people across ages. Total RNA extracted from each sample amounted to at least 5.5 micrograms. Primers used in a second PCR of about 6 to 11 cycles were a sample-barcoded 5' primer and a J-beta primer mix. TCRdb recomputed calls from the 5' RACE reads with MiXCR, one row per CDR3 protein. The repertoire holds 650,000 to 1,000,000 distinct CDR3 sequences, with approximately 35% as singletons. Study results and caveats: In these data, TCR beta diversity tracked strongly with naive T cell percentage.

The receptor comes from a man between 18 and 35 years old in good health. Source material: blood. The chain joins TRBV4-1 to TRBJ2-3, with D hard to call. The CDR3 region has the DNA TGCGCCAGCAGCGTCGTCCCGAGGGATACGCAGTATTTT. This sequence encodes CASSVVPRDTQYF.